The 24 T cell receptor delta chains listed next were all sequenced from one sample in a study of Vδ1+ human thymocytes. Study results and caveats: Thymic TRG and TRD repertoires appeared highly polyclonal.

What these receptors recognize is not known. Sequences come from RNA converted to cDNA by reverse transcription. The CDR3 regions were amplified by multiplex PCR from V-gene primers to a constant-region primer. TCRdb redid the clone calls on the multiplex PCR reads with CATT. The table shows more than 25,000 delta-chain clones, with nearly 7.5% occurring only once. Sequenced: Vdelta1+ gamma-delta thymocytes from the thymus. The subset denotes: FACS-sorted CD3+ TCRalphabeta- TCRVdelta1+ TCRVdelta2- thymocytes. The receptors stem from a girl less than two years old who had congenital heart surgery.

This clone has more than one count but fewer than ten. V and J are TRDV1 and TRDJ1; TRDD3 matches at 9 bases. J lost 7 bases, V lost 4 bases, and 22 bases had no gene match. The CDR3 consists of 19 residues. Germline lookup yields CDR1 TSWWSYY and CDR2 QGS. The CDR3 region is CALGVPPRCHLTGGLKLIF. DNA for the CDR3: TGTGCTCTTGGGGTACCACCTCGTTGTCACCTGACTGGGGGACTTAAACTCATCTTT.

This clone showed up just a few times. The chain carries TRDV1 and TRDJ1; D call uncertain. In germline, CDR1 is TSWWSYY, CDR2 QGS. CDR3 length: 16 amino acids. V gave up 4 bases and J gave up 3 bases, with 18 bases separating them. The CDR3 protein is CALGGVDHVWSDKLIF. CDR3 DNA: TGTGCTCTTGGGGGAGTCGATCACGTTTGGTCCGATAAACTCATCTTT.

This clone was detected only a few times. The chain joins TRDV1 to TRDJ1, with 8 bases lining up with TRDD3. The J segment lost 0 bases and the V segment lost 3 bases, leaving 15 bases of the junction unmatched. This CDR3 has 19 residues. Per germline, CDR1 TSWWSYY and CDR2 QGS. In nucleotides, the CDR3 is TGTGCTCTTGGGGAGGCTCCCTGGGGGACGAATTTGTACACCGATAAACTCATCTTT. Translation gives CALGEAPWGTNLYTDKLIF.

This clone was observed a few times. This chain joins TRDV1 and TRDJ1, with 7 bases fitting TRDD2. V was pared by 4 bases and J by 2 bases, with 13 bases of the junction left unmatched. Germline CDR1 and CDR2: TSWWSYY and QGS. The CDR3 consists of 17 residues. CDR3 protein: CALGGLPSLGGTDKLIF. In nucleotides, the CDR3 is TGTGCTCTTGGGGGACTTCCTAGCCTCGGGGGGACCGATAAACTCATCTTT.

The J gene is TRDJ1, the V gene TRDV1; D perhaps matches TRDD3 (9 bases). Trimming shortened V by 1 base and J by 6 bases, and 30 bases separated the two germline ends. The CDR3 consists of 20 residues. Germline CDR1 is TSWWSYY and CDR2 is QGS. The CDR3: CALGEPSYNSRTGGHNKLIF. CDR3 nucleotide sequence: TGTGCTCTTGGGGAACCTTCCTACAATTCCCGTACTGGGGGACACAATAAACTCATCTTT.

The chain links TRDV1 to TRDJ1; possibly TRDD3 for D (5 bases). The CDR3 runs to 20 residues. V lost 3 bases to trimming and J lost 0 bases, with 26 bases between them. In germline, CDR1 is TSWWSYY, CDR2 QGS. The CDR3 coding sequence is TGTGCTCTTGGGGAGGCCATCCAATGTGAGGGATTCGTGTACACCGATAAACTCATCTTT. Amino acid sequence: CALGEAIQCEGFVYTDKLIF.

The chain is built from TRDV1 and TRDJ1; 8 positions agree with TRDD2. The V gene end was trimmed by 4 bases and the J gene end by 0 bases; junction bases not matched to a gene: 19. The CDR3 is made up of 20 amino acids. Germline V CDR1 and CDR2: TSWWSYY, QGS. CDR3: CALGAGLPILYPTYTDKLIF. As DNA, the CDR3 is TGTGCTCTTGGGGCAGGCCTTCCTATTCTCTACCCAACATACACCGATAAACTCATCTTT.

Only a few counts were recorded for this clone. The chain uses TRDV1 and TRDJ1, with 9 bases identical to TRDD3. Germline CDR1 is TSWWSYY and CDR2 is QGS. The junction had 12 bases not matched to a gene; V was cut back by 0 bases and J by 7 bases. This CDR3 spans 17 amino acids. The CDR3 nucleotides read TGTGCTCTTGGGGAACTGCGGTACTGGGGGAAGTCTGGTAAACTCATCTTT. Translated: CALGELRYWGKSGKLIF.

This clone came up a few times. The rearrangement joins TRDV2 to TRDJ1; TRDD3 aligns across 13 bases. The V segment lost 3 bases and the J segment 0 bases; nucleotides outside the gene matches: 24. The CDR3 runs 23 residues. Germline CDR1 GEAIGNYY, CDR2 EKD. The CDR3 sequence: CACDPYLPPVILGDTPYTDKLIF. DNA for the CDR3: TGTGCCTGTGACCCATACCTTCCTCCCGTCATACTGGGGGATACGCCGTACACCGATAAACTCATCTTT.

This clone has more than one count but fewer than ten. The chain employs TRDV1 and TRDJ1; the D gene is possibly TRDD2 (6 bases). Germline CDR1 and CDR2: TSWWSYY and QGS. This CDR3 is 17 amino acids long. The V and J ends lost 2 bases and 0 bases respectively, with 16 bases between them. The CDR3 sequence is CALGEDPGAFHTDKLIF. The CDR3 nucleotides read TGTGCTCTTGGGGAAGACCCGGGGGCCTTCCACACCGATAAACTCATCTTT.

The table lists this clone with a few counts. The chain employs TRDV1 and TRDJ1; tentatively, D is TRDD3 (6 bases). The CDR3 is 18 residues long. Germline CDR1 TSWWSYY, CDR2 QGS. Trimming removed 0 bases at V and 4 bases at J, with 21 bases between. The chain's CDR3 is CALGELPRLGTRDDKLIF. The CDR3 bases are TGTGCTCTTGGGGAACTCCCTAGGCTGGGGACTAGAGACGATAAACTCATCTTT.

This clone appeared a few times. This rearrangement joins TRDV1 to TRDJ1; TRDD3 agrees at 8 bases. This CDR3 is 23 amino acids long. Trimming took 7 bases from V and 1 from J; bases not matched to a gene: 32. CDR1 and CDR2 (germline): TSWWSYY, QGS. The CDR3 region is CALAPNNGCLRFWGTDGTDKLIF. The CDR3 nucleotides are TGTGCTCTTGCACCGAACAACGGCTGCCTTCGTTTCTGGGGGACTGACGGCACCGATAAACTCATCTTT.

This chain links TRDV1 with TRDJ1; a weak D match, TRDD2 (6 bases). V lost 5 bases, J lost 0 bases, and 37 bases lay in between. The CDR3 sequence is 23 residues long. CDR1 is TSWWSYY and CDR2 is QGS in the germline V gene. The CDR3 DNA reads TGTGCTCTTGGGTCCCAAGAGGTCCTACAATACTGTCCGCCCCAAAGTTACACCGATAAACTCATCTTT. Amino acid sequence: CALGSQEVLQYCPPQSYTDKLIF.

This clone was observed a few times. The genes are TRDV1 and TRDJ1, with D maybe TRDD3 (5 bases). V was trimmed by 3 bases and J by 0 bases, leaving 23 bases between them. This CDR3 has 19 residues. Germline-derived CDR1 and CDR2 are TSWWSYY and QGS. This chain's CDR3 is CALGDSPGGDKPYTDKLIF. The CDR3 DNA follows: TGTGCTCTTGGGGACTCCCCGGGAGGGGACAAACCGTACACCGATAAACTCATCTTT.

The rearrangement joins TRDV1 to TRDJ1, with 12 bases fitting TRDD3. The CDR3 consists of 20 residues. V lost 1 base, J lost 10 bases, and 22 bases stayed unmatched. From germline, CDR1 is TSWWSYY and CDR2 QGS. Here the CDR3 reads CALGEPNPAITGGYPVGLIF. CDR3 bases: TGTGCTCTTGGGGAACCCAACCCAGCGATTACTGGGGGATACCCTGTGGGACTCATCTTT.

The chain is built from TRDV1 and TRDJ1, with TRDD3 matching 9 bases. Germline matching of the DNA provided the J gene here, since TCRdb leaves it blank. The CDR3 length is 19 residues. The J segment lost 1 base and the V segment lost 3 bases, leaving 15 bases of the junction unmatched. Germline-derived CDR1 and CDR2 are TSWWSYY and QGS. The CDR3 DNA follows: TGTGCTCTTGGGGAGCTCCTAGGGACCTGGGGGATGTTCACCGATAAACTCATCTTT. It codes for CALGELLGTWGMFTDKLIF.

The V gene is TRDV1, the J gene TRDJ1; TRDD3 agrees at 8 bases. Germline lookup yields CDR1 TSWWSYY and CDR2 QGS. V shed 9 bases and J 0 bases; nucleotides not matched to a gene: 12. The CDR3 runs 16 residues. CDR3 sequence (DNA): TGTGCTCTCGTAAAGTACTGGGGGCCTCACACCGATAAACTCATCTTT. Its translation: CALVKYWGPHTDKLIF.

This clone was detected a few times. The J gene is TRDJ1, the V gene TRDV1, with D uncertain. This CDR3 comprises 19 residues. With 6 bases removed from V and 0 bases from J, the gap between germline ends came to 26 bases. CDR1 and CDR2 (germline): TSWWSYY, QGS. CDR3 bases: TGTGCTCTTGGACCTTTCAACCCCTCCGCGCGACGGAACACCGATAAACTCATCTTT. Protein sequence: CALGPFNPSARRNTDKLIF.

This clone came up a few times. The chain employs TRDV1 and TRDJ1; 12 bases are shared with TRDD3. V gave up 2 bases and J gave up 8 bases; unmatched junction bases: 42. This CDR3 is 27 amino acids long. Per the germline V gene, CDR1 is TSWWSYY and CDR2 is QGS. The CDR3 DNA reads TGTGCTCTTGGGGAAAACTCAAGGCTTTTTGTAAGAACTGGGGGATACCTGAGGGTTACTGGAATACAGAAACTCATCTTT. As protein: CALGENSRLFVRTGGYLRVTGIQKLIF.

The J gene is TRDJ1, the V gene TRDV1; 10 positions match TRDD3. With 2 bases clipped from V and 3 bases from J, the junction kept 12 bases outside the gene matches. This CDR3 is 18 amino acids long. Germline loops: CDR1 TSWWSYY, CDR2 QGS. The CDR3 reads CALGEFSYWGIRADKLIF. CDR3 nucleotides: TGTGCTCTTGGGGAATTTTCGTACTGGGGGATTAGGGCCGATAAACTCATCTTT.

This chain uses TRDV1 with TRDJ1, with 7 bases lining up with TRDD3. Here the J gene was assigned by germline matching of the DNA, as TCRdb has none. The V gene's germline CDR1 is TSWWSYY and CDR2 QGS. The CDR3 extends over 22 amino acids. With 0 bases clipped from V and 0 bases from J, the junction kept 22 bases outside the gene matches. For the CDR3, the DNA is TGTGCTCTTGGGGAACTTCGCCACCTAGGATCCGCCTGGGGGCCGTACACCGATAAACTCATCTTT. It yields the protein CALGELRHLGSAWGPYTDKLIF.

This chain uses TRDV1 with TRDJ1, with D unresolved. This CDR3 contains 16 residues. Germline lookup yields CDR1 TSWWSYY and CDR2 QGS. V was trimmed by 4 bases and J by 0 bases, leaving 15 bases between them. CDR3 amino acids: CALGAPSTPNTDKLIF. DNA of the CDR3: TGTGCTCTTGGGGCCCCCTCCACCCCCAACACCGATAAACTCATCTTT.

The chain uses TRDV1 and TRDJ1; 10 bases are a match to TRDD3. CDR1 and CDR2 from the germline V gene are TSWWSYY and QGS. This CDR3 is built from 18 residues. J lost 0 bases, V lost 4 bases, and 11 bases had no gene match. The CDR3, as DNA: TGTGCTCTTGGGGCGAACGGTCCTACTGGGGGATACACCGATAAACTCATCTTT. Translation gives CALGANGPTGGYTDKLIF.

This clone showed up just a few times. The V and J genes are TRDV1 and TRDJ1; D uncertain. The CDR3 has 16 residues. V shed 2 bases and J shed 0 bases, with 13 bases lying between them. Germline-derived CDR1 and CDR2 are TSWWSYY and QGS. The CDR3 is CALGETRRGYTDKLIF. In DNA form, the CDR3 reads TGTGCTCTTGGGGAAACTCGGAGGGGTTACACCGATAAACTCATCTTT.